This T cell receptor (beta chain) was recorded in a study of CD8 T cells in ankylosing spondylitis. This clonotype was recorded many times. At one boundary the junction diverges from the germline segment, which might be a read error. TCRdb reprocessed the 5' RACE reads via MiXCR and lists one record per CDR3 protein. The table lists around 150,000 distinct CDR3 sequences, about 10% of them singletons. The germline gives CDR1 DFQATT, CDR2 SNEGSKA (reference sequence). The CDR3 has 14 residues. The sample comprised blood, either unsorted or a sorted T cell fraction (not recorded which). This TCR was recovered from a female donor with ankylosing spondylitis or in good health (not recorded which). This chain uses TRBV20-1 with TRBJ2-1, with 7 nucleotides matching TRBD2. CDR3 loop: CSARAGLPLNEQFF. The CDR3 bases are TGCAGTGCCAGAGCGGGGCTTCCACTCAATGAGCAGTTCTTC.